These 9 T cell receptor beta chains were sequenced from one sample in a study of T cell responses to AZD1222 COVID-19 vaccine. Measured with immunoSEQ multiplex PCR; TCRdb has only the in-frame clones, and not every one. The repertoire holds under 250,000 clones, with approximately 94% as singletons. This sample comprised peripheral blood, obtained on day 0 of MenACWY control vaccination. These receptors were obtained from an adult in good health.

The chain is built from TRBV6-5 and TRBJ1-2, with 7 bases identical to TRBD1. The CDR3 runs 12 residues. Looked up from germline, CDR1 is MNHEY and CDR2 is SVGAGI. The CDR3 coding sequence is TGTGCGACGGGACAGCCTCTCTATGGCTACACCTTC. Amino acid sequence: CATGQPLYGYTF.

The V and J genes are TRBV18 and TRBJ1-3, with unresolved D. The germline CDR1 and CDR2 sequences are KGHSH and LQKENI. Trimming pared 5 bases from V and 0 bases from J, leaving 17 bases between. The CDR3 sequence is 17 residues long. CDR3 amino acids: CASSFSETRNSGNTIYF. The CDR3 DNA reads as TGTGCCAGCTCATTCAGCGAGACTCGTAACTCTGGAAACACCATATATTTT.

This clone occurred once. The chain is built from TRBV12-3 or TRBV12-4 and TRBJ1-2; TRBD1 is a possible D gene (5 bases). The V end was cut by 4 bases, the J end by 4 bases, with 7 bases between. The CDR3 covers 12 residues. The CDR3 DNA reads TGTGCCAGCAGTTCCACAGGCTATGGCTACACCTTC. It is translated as CASSSTGYGYTF.

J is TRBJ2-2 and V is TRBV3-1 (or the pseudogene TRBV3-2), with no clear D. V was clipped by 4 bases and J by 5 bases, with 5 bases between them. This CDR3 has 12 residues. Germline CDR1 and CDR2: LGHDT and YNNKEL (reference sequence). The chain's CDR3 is CASSRWTGELFF. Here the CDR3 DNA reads TGTGCCAGCAGCCGCTGGACCGGGGAGCTGTTTTTT.

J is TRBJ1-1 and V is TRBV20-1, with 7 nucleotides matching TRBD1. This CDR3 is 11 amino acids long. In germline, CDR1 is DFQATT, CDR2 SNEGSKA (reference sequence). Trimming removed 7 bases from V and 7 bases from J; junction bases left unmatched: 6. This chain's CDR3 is CSGTGGGEAFF. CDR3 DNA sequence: TGCAGTGGGACAGGTGGAGGTGAAGCTTTCTTT.

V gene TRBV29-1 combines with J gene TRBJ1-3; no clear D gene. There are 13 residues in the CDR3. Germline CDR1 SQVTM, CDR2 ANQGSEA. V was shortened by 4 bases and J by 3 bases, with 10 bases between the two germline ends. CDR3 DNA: TGCAGCGTTGTAATCGGGAGTGGAAACACCATATATTTT. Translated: CSVVIGSGNTIYF.

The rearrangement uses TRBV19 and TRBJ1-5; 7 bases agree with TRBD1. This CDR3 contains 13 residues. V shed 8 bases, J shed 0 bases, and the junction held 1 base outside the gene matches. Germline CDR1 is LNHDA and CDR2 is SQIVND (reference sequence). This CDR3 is CASGQVSNQPQHF. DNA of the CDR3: TGTGCCAGTGGACAGGTTAGCAATCAGCCCCAGCATTTT.

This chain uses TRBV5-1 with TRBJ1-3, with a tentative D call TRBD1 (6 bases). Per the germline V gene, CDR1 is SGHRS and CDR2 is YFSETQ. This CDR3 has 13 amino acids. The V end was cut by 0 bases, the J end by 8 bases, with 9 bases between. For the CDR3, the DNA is TGCGCCAGCAGCTTGGCCAGGGGTGACACCATATATTTT. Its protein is CASSLARGDTIYF.

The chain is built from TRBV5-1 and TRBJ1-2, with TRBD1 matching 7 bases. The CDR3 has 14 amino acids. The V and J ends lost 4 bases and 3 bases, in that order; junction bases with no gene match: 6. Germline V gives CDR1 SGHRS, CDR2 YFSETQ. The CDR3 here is CASSATGIDYGYTF. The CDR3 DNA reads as TGCGCCAGCAGCGCGACAGGGATTGACTATGGCTACACCTTC.